This T cell receptor (beta chain) emerged from a study of CD8 T cells in ankylosing spondylitis (dated by TCRdb to 2015 to 2018). Regarding the research as a whole: T cell receptor beta repertoires were profiled in healthy donors and ankylosing spondylitis patients so that disease-linked TCR variants could be found. In total, the full study cohort was made up of 108 healthy donors and more than 20 ankylosing spondylitis patients. Peripheral blood was sampled, and synovial fluid was additionally collected from ankylosing spondylitis patients. Broad study findings and their caveats: Some motif variants had previously been reported in the synovial fluid and blood of reactive arthritis patients, which suggests shared mechanisms of disease initiation. The disease-linked clones were reported to be significantly enriched in matched synovial fluid samples from ankylosing spondylitis patients. A TCR beta motif of eight highly homologous amino acid variants appeared characteristic of blood from ankylosing spondylitis patients. The disease-linked clones showed a CD8+ phenotype and occurred at relatively low frequencies in peripheral blood.

The reads were generated on an Illumina HiSeq 2500. TCR beta libraries were prepared by quantitative 5'-RACE with molecular barcodes. The authors' pipeline ran thus. A new computational method based on a probabilistic model of VDJ rearrangement was used to identify disease-linked TCR variants. TCRdb applied fastp at Q25 and MiXCR to the public reads, then kept only in-frame beta chains. Records with the same CDR3 protein are collapsed into one entry carrying the most frequent genes and DNA. These V and J calls are TCRdb output, not the study's own analysis. Recorded for this sample are just over 150,000 distinct CDR3 sequences; roughly 18% of them occurred a single time. The ten top clones hold approximately 8% of the sample. In regard to this clonotype: The clone's antigen remains unknown. Base qualities are not provided; no much larger clone lies one nucleotide away.

The sequenced material came from blood, either unsorted or a sorted T cell fraction (not recorded which). The origin of this receptor is a male donor with ankylosing spondylitis or in good health (not recorded which).

The CDR3 corresponds to CASSSQTGLGQPQHF. Read as DNA, the sequence is TGTGCCAGCAGTTCCCAAACGGGGTTAGGACAGCCCCAGCATTTT. This chain is built from TRBV12-3 or TRBV12-4 and TRBJ1-5, with no reliable assignment of the D segment. The junction shows trimming of 4 bases on V and 7 bases on J, plus 17 bases between the germline ends. From its cysteine to its phenylalanine, the CDR3 spans 15 amino acids. The only DNA kept is the CDR3, 45 bases in frame from the first base.